A selection of T cell receptor beta chains follows, all from one sample in a study of T cell responses to AZD1222 COVID-19 vaccine. Only in-frame clones appear in the TCRdb table, and some are missing; sequencing was by immunoSEQ multiplex PCR. The sample holds 100,000 or so clones; roughly 85% are singletons and the top ten take over 2%. The specimen comprised peripheral blood, sampled 28 days after the second AZD1222 dose. These TCRs come from an adult who received the AZD1222 COVID-19 vaccine. Both conserved end residues are part of each CDR3. The D gene is left open where the match is weak. Rows may omit the clone size; those that give it use once, few, many or a size class.

size	V	D	J	CDR3	DNA
NA	TRBV7-2	NA	TRBJ1-1	CASSLALTNTEAFF	TGTGCCAGCAGCTTAGCGCTGACGAACACTGAAGCTTTCTTT
NA	TRBV28	NA	TRBJ1-2	CASSFIDSLGYTF	TGTGCCAGCAGTTTTATAGACAGTCTTGGCTACACCTTC
NA	TRBV28	NA	TRBJ1-4	CASLGGMTNEKLFF	TGTGCCAGCCTGGGGGGCATGACTAATGAAAAACTGTTTTTT
NA	TRBV18	TRBD2	TRBJ2-7	CASSPPSGRPYEQYF	TGTGCCAGCTCACCACCCAGCGGGAGACCCTACGAGCAGTACTTC
NA	TRBV7-2	TRBD1	TRBJ1-2	CASSARGQGYGYTF	TGTGCCAGCAGCGCCAGGGGGCAGGGCTATGGCTACACCTTC
NA	TRBV5-4	NA	TRBJ2-3	CASSWGGGQAGLAQYF	TGTGCCAGCAGCTGGGGGGGAGGACAGGCTGGACTCGCGCAGTATTTT
NA	TRBV5-4	NA	TRBJ2-7	CASRNQAVSYEQYF	TGTGCCAGCAGAAACCAGGCGGTTTCCTACGAGCAGTACTTC
NA	TRBV6-2/TRBV6-3	NA	TRBJ2-3	CASSYSSPGTDTQYF	TGTGCCAGCAGTTACTCCTCACCTGGCACAGATACGCAGTATTTT
NA	TRBV5-6	TRBD2	TRBJ2-7	CASSLLAGGPYEQYF	TGTGCCAGCAGCTTGCTAGCGGGAGGGCCCTACGAGCAGTACTTC
NA	TRBV3-1/TRBV3-2	NA	TRBJ2-7	CASSQGGGTASSYEQYF	TGTGCCAGCAGCCAAGGAGGCGGAACGGCTAGCTCCTACGAGCAGTACTTC
NA	TRBV28	NA	TRBJ2-7	CASSWTGGLPYF	TGTGCCAGCAGTTGGACAGGAGGGCTACCGTACTTC
NA	TRBV6-5	TRBD1	TRBJ1-2	CASGQGYGYTF	TGTGCCAGTGGACAGGGATATGGCTACACCTTC
NA	TRBV2	NA	TRBJ2-1	CASSVDSSYNEQFF	TGTGCCAGCAGCGTCGATTCCTCCTACAATGAGCAGTTCTTC
NA	TRBV5-4	TRBD1	TRBJ1-1	CASSAKNRGTTEAFF	TGTGCCAGCAGCGCGAAGAACAGGGGGACCACTGAAGCTTTCTTT
few	TRBV19	TRBD1	TRBJ2-7	CASRMTGTGRSYEQYF	TGTGCCAGTAGGATGACCGGGACAGGGAGATCCTACGAGCAGTACTTC
NA	TRBV7-2	NA	TRBJ1-4	CASSLRGISEKLFF	TGTGCCAGCAGCTTAAGAGGGATCAGTGAAAAACTGTTTTTT
NA	TRBV12-3/TRBV12-4	NA	TRBJ2-5	CASSFPNTATQYF	TGTGCCAGCAGTTTTCCAAACACGGCCACCCAGTACTTC
NA	TRBV3-1/TRBV3-2	NA	TRBJ1-6	CASSQDRHSPLHF	TGTGCCAGCAGCCAAGATCGGCATTCACCCCTCCACTTT
NA	TRBV3-1/TRBV3-2	NA	TRBJ1-5	CASSQAPNQPQHF	TGTGCCAGCAGCCAAGCCCCCAATCAGCCCCAGCATTTT
NA	TRBV9	TRBD2	TRBJ2-5	CASSVNSGRAKETQYF	TGTGCCAGCAGCGTAAATAGCGGGAGGGCCAAAGAGACCCAGTACTTC
NA	TRBV9	NA	TRBJ2-3	CASSLTSELVTDTQYF	TGTGCCAGCAGCCTTACATCGGAACTAGTAACAGATACGCAGTATTTT
once	TRBV6-6	NA	TRBJ1-5	CASSTQGNLSNQPQHF	TGTGCCAGCAGTACACAGGGAAACCTTAGCAATCAGCCCCAGCATTTT
NA	TRBV19	TRBD2	TRBJ2-1	CASSIDAGLAGGEQFF	TGTGCCAGTAGTATAGATGCCGGACTAGCGGGAGGTGAGCAGTTCTTC
NA	TRBV5-1	TRBD1	TRBJ1-1	CASSWGRGLVGNTEAFF	TGCGCCAGCAGTTGGGGCAGGGGGCTAGTAGGGAACACTGAAGCTTTCTTT
NA	TRBV24-1	TRBD2	TRBJ2-1	CATSKSSGKNEQFF	TGTGCCACCAGTAAGTCTAGCGGGAAGAATGAGCAGTTCTTC
NA	TRBV6-1	NA	TRBJ1-4	CASSEGVGGGEKLFF	TGTGCCAGCAGTGAGGGGGTAGGGGGAGGAGAAAAACTGTTTTTT
NA	TRBV29-1	NA	TRBJ2-2	CSASRAPGGELFF	TGCAGCGCATCCCGGGCTCCAGGCGGGGAGCTGTTTTTT
NA	TRBV7-2	NA	TRBJ1-2	CASSLGFGGRYGYTF	TGTGCCAGCAGCTTAGGATTCGGGGGGCGGTATGGCTACACCTTC
NA	TRBV19	TRBD2	TRBJ2-1	CASSGTSGRSPGGEQFF	TGTGCCAGTAGTGGGACTAGCGGGAGATCGCCGGGGGGTGAGCAGTTCTTC
NA	TRBV7-8	NA	TRBJ1-3	CASSLYHSGNTIYF	TGTGCCAGCAGCTTATACCACTCTGGAAACACCATATATTTT
NA	TRBV6-5	NA	TRBJ2-7	CASSAGLTVREQYF	TGTGCCAGCAGCGCAGGCCTAACTGTACGGGAGCAGTACTTC
NA	TRBV6-4	NA	TRBJ1-1	CASSDSETSEAFF	TGTGCCAGCAGTGACTCAGAGACGTCTGAAGCTTTCTTT
NA	TRBV5-4	TRBD1	TRBJ1-2	CASRPRPGQGNYGYTF	TGTGCCAGCAGGCCGAGGCCGGGACAGGGGAACTATGGCTACACCTTC
NA	TRBV28	TRBD2	TRBJ2-3	CASSLRREGLGNTQYF	TGTGCCAGCAGTTTAAGGCGGGAGGGCCTTGGCAATACGCAGTATTTT
NA	TRBV29-1	NA	TRBJ1-5	CSVVTGNQPQHF	TGCAGCGTTGTAACAGGGAATCAGCCCCAGCATTTT
once	TRBV20-1	NA	TRBJ1-5	CSASKGNSNQPQHF	TGCAGTGCTAGTAAGGGGAATAGCAATCAGCCCCAGCATTTT
NA	TRBV18	NA	TRBJ2-6	CASSPAGANVLTF	TGTGCCAGCTCACCCGCTGGGGCCAACGTCCTGACTTTC
NA	TRBV4-3	NA	TRBJ2-5	CASSSRTGQETQYF	TGCGCCAGCAGCTCAAGGACGGGCCAAGAGACCCAGTACTTC
NA	TRBV19	NA	TRBJ2-1	CASSMSGFEQFF	TGTGCCAGTAGTATGTCGGGTTTTGAGCAGTTCTTC
NA	TRBV5-1	NA	TRBJ1-1	CASSLVGSSNTEAFF	TGCGCCAGCAGCTTGGTTGGCAGCAGTAACACTGAAGCTTTCTTT
NA	TRBV13	NA	TRBJ1-1	CASNQGQPNTEAFF	TGTGCCAGCAACCAGGGACAACCGAACACTGAAGCTTTCTTT
once	TRBV25-1	NA	TRBJ1-1	CASSELHMNTEAFF	TGTGCCAGCAGTGAACTACATATGAACACTGAAGCTTTCTTT
NA	TRBV28	TRBD2	TRBJ2-2	CASSDAGGQKNTGELFF	TGTGCCAGCAGCGATGCGGGAGGGCAGAAGAACACCGGGGAGCTGTTTTTT
NA	TRBV7-9	NA	TRBJ2-5	CASSHWAEPQETQYF	TGTGCCAGCAGCCACTGGGCAGAACCTCAAGAGACCCAGTACTTC